This TCR beta chain was observed in a study of T cell responses to AZD1222 COVID-19 vaccine. Generated by immunoSEQ multiplex PCR, the TCRdb table keeps only in-frame clones and is missing some. The sample records about 100,000 clones, 70% to 90% being singletons. As for this clone: Its antigen is unknown.

Study-wide results and limits: The CD4 TCRs associated with vaccination extended across spike and predominated at 160-218 and 743-854. The donors showed a predominance of white British ancestry and of females, with possible underestimation of clonal diversity. No day 14 peak samples; only post-peak repertoires were characterized. Breadth and depth of Spike-specific TCRs rose after two AZD1222 doses.

CDR1 is SEHNR, CDR2 FQNEAQ, per germline (reference sequence). V lost 5 bases to trimming and J lost 4 bases, with 12 bases between them. There are 14 residues in the CDR3. The rearrangement links TRBV7-9 to TRBJ1-3; TRBD1 is a possible D gene (6 bases). This receptor was identified in an adult in good health. The sequences come from peripheral blood, collected on day 0 of MenACWY control vaccination. This chain's CDR3 is CASSTRTAGNTIYF. The CDR3 nucleotides are TGTGCCAGCAGCACGAGGACAGCCGGAAACACCATATATTTT. Filled out from reference TRBV7-9 and TRBJ1-3, the complete variable domain reads DTGVSQNPRHKITKRGQNVTFRCDPISEHNRLYWYRQTLGQGPEFLTYFQNEAQLEKSRLLSDRFSAERPKGSFSTLEIQRTEQGDSAMYLCASSTRTAGNTIYFGEGSWLTVV.